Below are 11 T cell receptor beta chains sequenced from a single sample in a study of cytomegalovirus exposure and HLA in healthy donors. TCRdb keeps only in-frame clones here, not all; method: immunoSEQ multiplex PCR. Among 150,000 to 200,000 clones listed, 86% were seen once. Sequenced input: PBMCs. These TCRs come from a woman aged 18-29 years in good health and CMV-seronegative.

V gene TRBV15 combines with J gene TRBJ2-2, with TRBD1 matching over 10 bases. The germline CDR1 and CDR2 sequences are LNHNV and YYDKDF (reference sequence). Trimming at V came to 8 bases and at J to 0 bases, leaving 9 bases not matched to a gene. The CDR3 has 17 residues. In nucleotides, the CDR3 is TGTGCCACCTTCGGACAGGGGGTAACCGCGAACACCGGGGAGCTGTTTTTT. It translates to CATFGQGVTANTGELFF. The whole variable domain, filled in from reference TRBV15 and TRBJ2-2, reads DAMVIQNPRYQVTQFGKPVTLSCSQTLNHNVMYWYQQKSSQAPKLLFHYYDKDFNNEADTPDNFQSRRPNTSFCFLDIRSPGLGDTAMYLCATFGQGVTANTGELFFGEGSRLTVL.

CDR3 loop: CAISVGDNAYNEQFF. The CDR3 DNA follows: TGTGCCATCAGTGTGGGTGACAACGCCTACAATGAGCAGTTCTTC. The chain links TRBV10-3 to TRBJ2-1, with D hard to call. Trimming removed 4 bases at V and 2 bases at J, with 12 bases between. This CDR3 is built from 15 residues. In germline, CDR1 is ENHRY, CDR2 SYGVKD.

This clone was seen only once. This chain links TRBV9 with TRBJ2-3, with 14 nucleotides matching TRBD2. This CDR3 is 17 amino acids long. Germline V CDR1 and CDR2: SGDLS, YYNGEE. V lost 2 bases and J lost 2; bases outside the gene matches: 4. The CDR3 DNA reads TGTGCCAGCAGCGTCGGACTAGCGGGGGGTATCACAGATACGCAGTATTTT. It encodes CASSVGLAGGITDTQYF.

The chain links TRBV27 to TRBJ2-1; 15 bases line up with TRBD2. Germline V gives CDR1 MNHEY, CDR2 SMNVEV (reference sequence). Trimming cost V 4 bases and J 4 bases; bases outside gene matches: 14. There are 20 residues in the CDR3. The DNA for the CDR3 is TGTGCCAGCAGTTCCGATTTTGGGACTAGCGGGAGGACGCTATACAATGAGCAGTTCTTC. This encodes CASSSDFGTSGRTLYNEQFF.

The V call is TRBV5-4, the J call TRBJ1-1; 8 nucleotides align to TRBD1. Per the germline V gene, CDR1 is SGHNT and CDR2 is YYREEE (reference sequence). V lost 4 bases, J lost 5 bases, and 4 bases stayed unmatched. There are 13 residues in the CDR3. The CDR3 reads CASSPGQGTEAFF. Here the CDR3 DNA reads TGTGCCAGCAGCCCTGGACAGGGAACTGAAGCTTTCTTT.

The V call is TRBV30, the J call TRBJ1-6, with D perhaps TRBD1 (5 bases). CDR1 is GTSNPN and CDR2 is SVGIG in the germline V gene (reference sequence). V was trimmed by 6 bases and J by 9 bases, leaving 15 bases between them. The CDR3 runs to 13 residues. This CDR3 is CACQGGEGSPLHF. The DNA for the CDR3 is TGTGCCTGCCAGGGAGGGGAGGGTTCACCCCTCCACTTT.

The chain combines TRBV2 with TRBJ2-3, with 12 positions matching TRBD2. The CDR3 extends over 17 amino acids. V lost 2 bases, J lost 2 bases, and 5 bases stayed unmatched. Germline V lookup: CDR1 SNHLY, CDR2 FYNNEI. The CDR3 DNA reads TGTGCCAGCAGTGAACTAGCGGGAGGGTTTATCACAGATACGCAGTATTTT. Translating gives CASSELAGGFITDTQYF.

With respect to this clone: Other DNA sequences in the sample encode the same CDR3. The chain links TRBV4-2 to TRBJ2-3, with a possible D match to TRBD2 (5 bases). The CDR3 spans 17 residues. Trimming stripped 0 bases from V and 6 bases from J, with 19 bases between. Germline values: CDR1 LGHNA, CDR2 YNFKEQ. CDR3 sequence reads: CASSQDNERNYADTQYF. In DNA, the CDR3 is TGTGCCAGCAGCCAAGATAACGAGCGGAACTATGCCGATACGCAGTATTTT.

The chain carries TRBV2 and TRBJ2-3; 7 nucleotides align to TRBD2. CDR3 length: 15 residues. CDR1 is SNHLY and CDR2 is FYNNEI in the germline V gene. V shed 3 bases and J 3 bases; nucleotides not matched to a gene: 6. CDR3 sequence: CASSDAGVGTDTQYF. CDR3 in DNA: TGTGCCAGCAGTGATGCGGGAGTCGGAACAGATACGCAGTATTTT.

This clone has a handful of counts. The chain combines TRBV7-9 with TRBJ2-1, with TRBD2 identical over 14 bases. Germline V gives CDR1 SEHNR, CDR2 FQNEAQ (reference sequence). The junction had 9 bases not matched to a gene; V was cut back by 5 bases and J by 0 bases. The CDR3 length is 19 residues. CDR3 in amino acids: CASSPLPGLAGGSYNEQFF. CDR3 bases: TGTGCCAGCAGCCCCCTACCTGGACTAGCGGGGGGCTCCTACAATGAGCAGTTCTTC.

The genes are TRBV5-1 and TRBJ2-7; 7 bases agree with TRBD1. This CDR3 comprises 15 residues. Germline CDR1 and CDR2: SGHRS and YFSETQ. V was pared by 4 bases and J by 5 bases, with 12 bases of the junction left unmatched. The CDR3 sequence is CASSRLGQEIHEQYF. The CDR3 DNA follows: TGCGCCAGCAGCAGGTTAGGACAGGAGATCCACGAGCAGTACTTC.